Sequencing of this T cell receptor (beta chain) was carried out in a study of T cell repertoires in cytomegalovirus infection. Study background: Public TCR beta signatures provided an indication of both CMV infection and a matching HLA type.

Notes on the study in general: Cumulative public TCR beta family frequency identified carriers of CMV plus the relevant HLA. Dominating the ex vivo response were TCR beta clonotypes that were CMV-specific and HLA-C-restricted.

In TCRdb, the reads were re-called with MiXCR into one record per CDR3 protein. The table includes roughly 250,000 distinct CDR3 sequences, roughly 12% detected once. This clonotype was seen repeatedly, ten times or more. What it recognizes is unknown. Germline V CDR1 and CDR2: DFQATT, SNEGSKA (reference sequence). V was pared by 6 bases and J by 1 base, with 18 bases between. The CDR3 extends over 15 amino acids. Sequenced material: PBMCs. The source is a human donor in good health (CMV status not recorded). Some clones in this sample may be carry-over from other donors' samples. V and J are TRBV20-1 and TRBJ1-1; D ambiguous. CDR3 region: CSAHDAGRTNTEAFF. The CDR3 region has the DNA TGCAGTGCGCACGACGCCGGCAGGACGAACACTGAAGCTTTCTTT.